A selection of T cell receptor beta chains follows, all from one sample in a study of T cells in Graves' hyperthyroidism and ophthalmopathy. TCRdb passed the multiplex PCR reads through MiXCR, listing each CDR3 protein once. The data show some 300,000 distinct CDR3 sequences, roughly a fifth seen once. Source material: blood. Receptor source: a man aged 45-60 years with Graves' ophthalmopathy. Each CDR3 is given with its conserved first and last residue. Each record gives: clone size, D gene, CDR3 length, V gene, J gene, CDR3 protein. The D gene is left open where the match is weak. For some rows the clone size is stated as once, few or many, or as a class when expanded; others skip it.

>few|-|12|TRBV12-3/TRBV12-4|TRBJ2-1
CASSPGQLEQFF
>-|TRBD2|16|TRBV2|TRBJ2-3
CAGRTSGRAGKTTQYF
>-|TRBD1|14|TRBV5-1|TRBJ2-7
CASSWGTGAHEQYF
>many|TRBD1|13|TRBV20-1|TRBJ1-2
CSATRQGQYGYTF
>-|TRBD1|14|TRBV5-1|TRBJ1-4
CASSSDRGHERLFF
>many|TRBD2|17|TRBV12-3/TRBV12-4|TRBJ2-3
CASSLGSQSGRRDTQYF
>-|TRBD1|15|TRBV6-1|TRBJ2-7
CASSENPGQSYEQYF
>-|TRBD1|14|TRBV6-1|TRBJ2-5
CASSPGQGRETQYF
>few|TRBD1|16|TRBV18|TRBJ2-5
CASSARDSPRQETQYF
>-|TRBD1|14|TRBV19|TRBJ2-7
CASTPGQLTYEQYF
>-|TRBD2|15|TRBV6-1|TRBJ2-5
CASTDAGGAWETQYF
>few|-|13|TRBV20-1|TRBJ1-2
CSARVQQYYGYTF
>many|TRBD1|13|TRBV2|TRBJ1-1
CASTGGRNTEAFF
>many|-|14|TRBV7-8|TRBJ2-7
CASSLSSSAYEQYF
>-|-|14|TRBV6-2/TRBV6-3|TRBJ1-1
CASSYSSSGRVAFF
>few|-|13|TRBV30|TRBJ2-1
CAWLNGQINEQFF
>many|-|13|TRBV11-1|TRBJ1-5
CASSLHRDQPQHF
>-|TRBD2|15|TRBV11-2|TRBJ2-1
CASSPQAGGRNEQFF
>many|-|11|TRBV28|TRBJ2-1
CASHSIREQFF
>-|-|12|TRBV19|TRBJ2-7
CASSRGDYEQYF
>few|-|15|TRBV3-1|TRBJ1-1
CASSQDYKGSTEAFF
>-|TRBD1|15|TRBV30|TRBJ1-3
CAWSTIRGPGNTIYF
>many|-|15|TRBV29-1|TRBJ2-1
CSVGKDSLSHNEQFF
>-|TRBD2|14|TRBV10-2|TRBJ2-7
CASSESRTSYEQYF
>many|-|15|TRBV7-8|TRBJ2-3
CASSLGWQGPDTQYF
>few|-|14|TRBV5-1|TRBJ2-5
CASSLGDLKETQYF
>many|-|14|TRBV3-1|TRBJ2-5
CASSPGPGKETQYF
>many|TRBD1|15|TRBV5-1|TRBJ1-5
CASSLLTGGDQPQHF
>few|TRBD1|13|TRBV28|TRBJ2-7
CASRTGLTYEQYF
>few|-|13|TRBV29-1|TRBJ1-2
CSVAGTGFYGYTF
>many|TRBD2|14|TRBV7-6|TRBJ2-3
CASSPSGITDTQYF
>-|TRBD1|14|TRBV14|TRBJ1-1
CASSPGQGFPEAFF
>-|-|16|TRBV2|TRBJ2-1
CASSLSGTPGVREQFF
>many|-|12|TRBV5-1|TRBJ2-3
CASSIERREQYF
>few|-|16|TRBV12-3/TRBV12-4|TRBJ2-1
CASSFLLGSSYNEQFF
>many|-|13|TRBV7-9|TRBJ1-1
CASSLGTLSEAFF
>-|TRBD2|17|TRBV5-1|TRBJ2-1
CASSPIRLAGGPDEQFF
>many|TRBD1|15|TRBV29-1|TRBJ1-1
CSVLPSGGWNTEAFF
>few|TRBD1|15|TRBV5-1|TRBJ1-2
CASSPNPGQDNGYTF
>few|-|13|TRBV7-6|TRBJ2-1
CASSLARMNEQFF
>-|-|14|TRBV5-1|TRBJ1-4
CASSSSSAREKLFF
>-|-|16|TRBV24-1|TRBJ2-3
CATSDRTDPSTDTQYF
>many|-|13|TRBV5-8|TRBJ1-3
CASSLAAGNTIYF
>-|-|18|TRBV6-1|TRBJ1-4
CASSEFPVQMGTNEKLFF
>many|TRBD2|17|TRBV9|TRBJ2-5
CASSVAPLAGGPETQYF
>-|-|16|TRBV20-1|TRBJ2-6
CSAVELGSSGANVLTF
>-|-|16|TRBV20-1|TRBJ1-5
CSARFGVGEGNQPQHF
>-|-|12|TRBV19|TRBJ2-3
CASSAMADTQYF
>many|-|12|TRBV30|TRBJ1-2
CAWTHGPYGYTF
>many|-|15|TRBV6-1|TRBJ2-1
CASSSVHTSYNEQFF
>few|-|14|TRBV9|TRBJ2-7
CASSGSHPLDEQYF
>many|-|13|TRBV2|TRBJ2-5
CASSEVLGETQYF
>many|TRBD2|17|TRBV20-1|TRBJ2-7
CSAASPAGGPTAGEQYF
>many|-|13|TRBV11-2|TRBJ1-2
CASSLGESGGYTF